This T cell receptor beta chain comes out of a study of T cell repertoires in ileal Crohn's disease. About the study: Roughly 40% were active smokers at surgery; median disease duration was around 8 years. Operated complications were stricturing disease (around 61%) and penetrating disease (39%).

Sequencing was performed with immunoSEQ multiplex PCR; in TCRdb, only in-frame clones are kept and a portion is missing. The sample has around 11,000 clones, around 86% seen once. As to time point: inflamed ileum from the surgical specimen. V was clipped by 3 bases and J by 2 bases, with 8 bases between them. The CDR3 runs to 14 residues. Germline V gives CDR1 MDHEN, CDR2 SYDVKM. This TCR derives from an adult with Crohn's disease. This chain connects TRBV28 to TRBJ1-5, with a possible D match to TRBD1 (5 bases). What was sequenced was ileal tissue. The CDR3 sequence: CASSFLGGNQPQHF. The CDR3 region has the DNA TGTGCCAGCAGTTTTTTGGGGGGCAATCAGCCCCAGCATTTT.